This paragraph covers one T cell receptor (beta chain) sequence. In the original analysis: From reference gene primer amplification, estimates of nucleated cell counts were derived. Data came from immunoSEQ multiplex PCR; TCRdb stores just in-frame clones and leaves some out. Clone size and the V and J calls come from that table; the DNA yielded D and trimming. In the table there are approximately 210,000 clones, around four fifths of which are singletons. The CDR3 totals 13 residues. The germline V and J ends were trimmed by 6 bases and 2 bases, with 10 bases remaining between them. CDR1 is LNHDA and CDR2 is SQIVND in the germline V gene (reference sequence). The sample comes from a study of blood T cell repertoires in COVID-19. Overall study context: Acute-phase and convalescent COVID-19 samples originated in the United States, Italy and Spain. PBMCs, B-cell-depleted T cells, or T cells were the source of the cDNA or gDNA that made up the material.

The sequenced material came from peripheral blood. J is TRBJ1-2 and V is TRBV19; no clear D. The source is a woman in her forties or fifties with acute or convalescent COVID-19. The CDR3 DNA follows: TGTGCCAGTAGCCCTCCTGTGAACTATGGCTACACCTTC. Translated, it gives CASSPPVNYGYTF.